These T cell receptor beta chains were read from a single sample in a study of T cells in Graves' hyperthyroidism and ophthalmopathy. Using its own MiXCR run on the multiplex PCR reads, TCRdb lists one record per CDR3 protein. Seen here are hundreds of thousands of distinct CDR3 sequences, around 14% observed once, and the top ten hold 13% to 15%. The sequenced sample was blood. These receptors all come from a woman aged 18 to 35 with Graves' hyperthyroidism. Both conserved end residues are part of each CDR3. A D gene is named only where the DNA matches it firmly. The size field is filled for only some rows; it gives once, few, many or a size class.

size: many; J: TRBJ1-1; V: TRBV6-1; D: TRBD1; CDR3: CASRDQGEMNTEAFF; DNA: TGTGCCAGCAGGGACCAGGGGGAAATGAACACTGAAGCTTTCTTT
size: -; J: TRBJ2-1; V: TRBV4-1; D: TRBD2; CDR3: CASSLKPGLEPNEQFF; DNA: TGCGCCAGCAGCCTTAAGCCGGGACTAGAACCTAATGAGCAGTTCTTC
size: -; J: TRBJ1-5; V: TRBV4-1; D: -; CDR3: CASSQPNQPQHF; DNA: TGCGCCAGCAGCCAGCCCAATCAGCCCCAGCATTTT
size: many; J: TRBJ1-1; V: TRBV2; D: -; CDR3: CASSDFAAGKTEAFF; DNA: TGTGCCAGCAGTGATTTTGCGGCTGGGAAAACTGAAGCTTTCTTT
size: few; J: TRBJ2-7; V: TRBV27; D: -; CDR3: CASSFIGADLHEQYF; DNA: TGTGCCAGCAGTTTTATAGGAGCAGATCTACACGAGCAGTACTTC
size: many; J: TRBJ2-3; V: TRBV5-6; D: -; CDR3: CASSLAIKDTQYF; DNA: TGTGCCAGCAGCTTGGCGATAAAAGATACGCAGTATTTT
size: few; J: TRBJ2-2; V: TRBV6-2/TRBV6-3; D: TRBD1; CDR3: CASRDRGAGELFF; DNA: TGTGCCAGCCGGGACAGGGGAGCCGGGGAGCTGTTTTTT
size: many; J: TRBJ2-3; V: TRBV5-1; D: TRBD2; CDR3: CASSDGLAGADTQYF; DNA: TGCGCCAGCAGCGACGGACTAGCCGGGGCAGATACGCAGTATTTT
size: many; J: TRBJ2-7; V: TRBV9; D: -; CDR3: CASSVAARAYEQYF; DNA: TGTGCCAGCAGCGTAGCGGCGCGGGCCTACGAGCAGTACTTC
size: many; J: TRBJ2-3; V: TRBV5-6; D: -; CDR3: CASSLILDTQYF; DNA: TGTGCCAGCAGCTTGATCTTAGATACGCAGTATTTT
size: many; J: TRBJ2-7; V: TRBV29-1; D: -; CDR3: CSVAGWGIGEQYF; DNA: TGCAGCGTTGCAGGTTGGGGTATCGGCGAGCAGTACTTC
size: few; J: TRBJ2-1; V: TRBV5-1; D: TRBD1; CDR3: CASSRLPGQDTYNEQFF; DNA: TGCGCCAGCAGCAGATTGCCGGGACAGGACACCTACAATGAGCAGTTCTTC
size: -; J: TRBJ2-5; V: TRBV18; D: -; CDR3: CASSPLSGGSLQETQYF; DNA: TGTGCCAGCTCACCACTCTCCGGTGGTTCCTTACAAGAGACCCAGTACTTC
size: many; J: TRBJ2-7; V: TRBV11-2; D: -; CDR3: CASSLVTASYEQYF; DNA: TGTGCCAGCAGCTTAGTGACGGCATCCTACGAGCAGTACTTC
size: few; J: TRBJ1-2; V: TRBV28; D: TRBD1; CDR3: CASGAPGQGTNGYTF; DNA: TGTGCCAGCGGAGCGCCGGGACAGGGTACCAATGGCTACACCTTC
size: many; J: TRBJ2-5; V: TRBV7-2; D: -; CDR3: CASSPLGDPVWETQYF; DNA: TGTGCCAGCAGCCCCCTGGGGGACCCCGTTTGGGAGACCCAGTACTTC
size: few; J: TRBJ2-7; V: TRBV15; D: -; CDR3: CATSRGVIDGYEQYF; DNA: TGTGCCACCAGCAGAGGGGTCATTGACGGCTACGAGCAGTACTTC
size: -; J: TRBJ2-1; V: TRBV9; D: TRBD2; CDR3: CASSLTRGDNEQFF; DNA: TGTGCCAGCAGCCTAACGCGGGGGGACAATGAGCAGTTCTTC
size: few; J: TRBJ2-7; V: TRBV20-1; D: TRBD1; CDR3: CSASRGTGNYEQYF; DNA: TGCAGTGCTTCCCGCGGGACAGGGAACTACGAGCAGTACTTC
size: few; J: TRBJ1-5; V: TRBV9; D: -; CDR3: CASSVGSGGQPQHF; DNA: TGTGCCAGCAGCGTAGGATCAGGAGGTCAGCCCCAGCATTTT
size: many; J: TRBJ2-1; V: TRBV5-1; D: -; CDR3: CASSLGGSIQFYNEQFF; DNA: TGCGCCAGCAGCTTGGGGGGCAGTATACAATTTTACAATGAGCAGTTCTTC
size: many; J: TRBJ2-2; V: TRBV4-1; D: -; CDR3: CASSQEGTAMGGELFF; DNA: TGCGCCAGCAGCCAAGAGGGGACGGCTATGGGGGGGGAGCTGTTTTTT
size: -; J: TRBJ1-2; V: TRBV4-1; D: -; CDR3: CASSQEWSNRPNYGYTF; DNA: TGCGCCAGCAGCCAAGAGTGGTCGAACAGACCTAACTATGGCTACACCTTC
size: -; J: TRBJ1-2; V: TRBV20-1; D: TRBD1; CDR3: CSARKKGQGARSYGYTF; DNA: TGCAGTGCTAGAAAGAAGGGTCAGGGGGCGCGGAGTTATGGCTACACCTTC
size: many; J: TRBJ1-6; V: TRBV12-3/TRBV12-4; D: -; CDR3: CASSLALVRGNSPLHF; DNA: TGTGCCAGCAGTTTAGCGTTGGTCAGAGGTAATTCACCCCTCCACTTT
size: many; J: TRBJ1-1; V: TRBV5-1; D: -; CDR3: CASSGGTKETEAFF; DNA: TGCGCCAGCAGCGGCGGGACAAAGGAGACTGAAGCTTTCTTT
size: many; J: TRBJ2-2; V: TRBV28; D: -; CDR3: CASSFVPNSNTGELFF; DNA: TGTGCCAGCAGTTTTGTGCCTAACTCGAACACCGGGGAGCTGTTTTTT
size: -; J: TRBJ1-6; V: TRBV12-3/TRBV12-4; D: TRBD1; CDR3: CASSPTSGQGRSPLHF; DNA: TGTGCCAGCAGCCCCACCTCGGGACAGGGAAGGTCACCCCTCCACTTT
size: -; J: TRBJ2-7; V: TRBV29-1; D: -; CDR3: CSVEKGTTYEQYF; DNA: TGCAGCGTTGAAAAGGGGACCACCTACGAGCAGTACTTC
size: -; J: TRBJ2-3; V: TRBV6-2/TRBV6-3; D: -; CDR3: CASSYSRLRGRTDTQYF; DNA: TGTGCCAGCAGTTACTCGAGGCTACGGGGGCGCACAGATACGCAGTATTTT
size: -; J: TRBJ2-7; V: TRBV19; D: TRBD2; CDR3: CASRREGSFYEQYF; DNA: TGTGCCAGTAGGAGGGAGGGAAGTTTCTACGAGCAGTACTTC
size: many; J: TRBJ2-7; V: TRBV3-1; D: TRBD2; CDR3: CASSLRGTSGPPYEQYF; DNA: TGTGCCAGCAGCCTCCGAGGGACTAGCGGGCCCCCCTACGAGCAGTACTTC
size: few; J: TRBJ1-3; V: TRBV5-8; D: -; CDR3: CASSLEGGNTIYF; DNA: TGTGCCAGCAGCTTGGAAGGTGGAAACACCATATATTTT
size: few; J: TRBJ1-5; V: TRBV5-1; D: -; CDR3: CASSLETGSGQPQHF; DNA: TGCGCCAGCAGCTTGGAGACAGGAAGTGGCCAGCCCCAGCATTTT
size: -; J: TRBJ2-3; V: TRBV28; D: TRBD2; CDR3: CASSPIAGGKSDTQYF; DNA: TGTGCCAGCAGTCCAATAGCGGGAGGAAAGTCAGATACGCAGTATTTT
size: -; J: TRBJ2-5; V: TRBV9; D: -; CDR3: CASSVGTTPQYF; DNA: TGTGCCAGCAGCGTAGGTACGACGCCCCAGTACTTC
size: few; J: TRBJ2-3; V: TRBV6-1; D: -; CDR3: CASSPLAATDTQYF; DNA: TGTGCCAGCAGTCCTTTAGCGGCCACAGATACGCAGTATTTT
size: -; J: TRBJ1-2; V: TRBV3-1; D: TRBD1; CDR3: CASSLGQVVGYTF; DNA: TGTGCCAGCAGCCTCGGACAGGTCGTTGGCTACACCTTC
size: -; J: TRBJ2-1; V: TRBV7-3; D: TRBD2; CDR3: CASSLLAGTYNERFF; DNA: TGTGCCAGCAGCTTACTAGCGGGAACCTACAATGAGCGTTTCTTC
size: many; J: TRBJ2-5; V: TRBV2; D: -; CDR3: CASSSRDRVYQETQYF; DNA: TGTGCCAGCAGTTCCCGGGACCGGGTATACCAAGAGACCCAGTACTTC
size: many; J: TRBJ2-7; V: TRBV6-1; D: TRBD1; CDR3: CASRDLGQGVNEQYF; DNA: TGTGCCAGCAGGGACCTGGGACAGGGAGTAAACGAGCAGTACTTC
size: many; J: TRBJ1-3; V: TRBV28; D: -; CDR3: CASSSVIPTPGNTIYF; DNA: TGTGCCAGCAGTTCCGTGATCCCAACGCCCGGAAACACCATATATTTT
size: few; J: TRBJ2-2; V: TRBV11-2; D: -; CDR3: CASSLQVVASFPGELFF; DNA: TGTGCCAGCAGCTTACAGGTCGTGGCTAGCTTCCCCGGGGAGCTGTTTTTT
size: few; J: TRBJ2-3; V: TRBV7-3; D: TRBD2; CDR3: CASSPGLAGGQDTQYF; DNA: TGTGCCAGCAGCCCGGGACTAGCGGGAGGTCAAGATACGCAGTATTTT
size: -; J: TRBJ1-1; V: TRBV5-1; D: -; CDR3: CASSLATGQLLNTEAFF; DNA: TGCGCCAGCAGCTTGGCCACCGGACAGCTCCTTAACACTGAAGCTTTCTTT
size: few; J: TRBJ2-1; V: TRBV9; D: TRBD1; CDR3: CASSVATGQYNEQFF; DNA: TGTGCCAGCAGCGTAGCGACGGGACAGTACAATGAGCAGTTCTTC
size: many; J: TRBJ1-1; V: TRBV10-3; D: TRBD1; CDR3: CAISESGTGAAFF; DNA: TGTGCCATCAGTGAGTCCGGGACAGGGGCTGCTTTCTTT
size: -; J: TRBJ2-3; V: TRBV4-2; D: TRBD2; CDR3: CASGQGLAISSTDTQYF; DNA: TGTGCCAGCGGACAGGGACTAGCGATCTCTAGCACAGATACGCAGTATTTT
size: few; J: TRBJ1-3; V: TRBV9; D: -; CDR3: CASSRGHPSSGNTIYF; DNA: TGTGCCAGCAGCAGGGGACACCCGAGCTCTGGAAACACCATATATTTT
size: -; J: TRBJ2-5; V: TRBV11-2; D: -; CDR3: CASSLGAQGITTQYF; DNA: TGTGCCAGCAGCTTGGGAGCCCAGGGTATAACGACCCAGTACTTC
size: many; J: TRBJ2-3; V: TRBV3-1; D: TRBD2; CDR3: CASSQELAGRTDTQYF; DNA: TGTGCCAGCAGCCAAGAACTAGCGGGGCGCACAGATACGCAGTATTTT
size: -; J: TRBJ2-3; V: TRBV25-1; D: -; CDR3: CASSRTLSTDTQYF; DNA: TGTGCCAGCAGTAGGACCCTAAGCACAGATACGCAGTATTTT